This T cell receptor (beta chain) was profiled in a study of a mutant IDH1 vaccine in newly diagnosed glioma. Study as a whole: Once 4-6 weeks had passed after radiotherapy alone, vaccination started, or it started with temozolomide cycles. Week 35 was assigned to visit V12, and week 47 was assigned to visit V13.

As for this clone: What it binds is not known.

As to time point: week 47, end of study. Mutant IDH1 20-mer peptide, at 300 ug, made up each vaccine dose, with topical imiquimod. Using immunoSEQ multiplex PCR, the repertoire was profiled, and TCRdb retains in-frame clones only, with some absent. This sample yields tens of thousands of clones, of which under 85% are seen a single time; over 2.5% belongs to the top ten. CDR1 and CDR2 from the germline V gene are MNHEY and SMNVEV (reference sequence). V dropped 7 bases and J dropped 3 bases, with 7 bases sitting between them. This CDR3 contains 11 residues. The chain links TRBV27 to TRBJ2-7; D unresolved. This sample comprised PBMCs, obtained from a glioma patient whose treatment included an IDH1 peptide vaccine. The source of this sequence is a woman aged 45-59 years with glioma. This CDR3 is CASKTSYEQYF. CDR3 nucleotides: TGTGCCAGCAAAACCAGCTACGAGCAGTACTTC.